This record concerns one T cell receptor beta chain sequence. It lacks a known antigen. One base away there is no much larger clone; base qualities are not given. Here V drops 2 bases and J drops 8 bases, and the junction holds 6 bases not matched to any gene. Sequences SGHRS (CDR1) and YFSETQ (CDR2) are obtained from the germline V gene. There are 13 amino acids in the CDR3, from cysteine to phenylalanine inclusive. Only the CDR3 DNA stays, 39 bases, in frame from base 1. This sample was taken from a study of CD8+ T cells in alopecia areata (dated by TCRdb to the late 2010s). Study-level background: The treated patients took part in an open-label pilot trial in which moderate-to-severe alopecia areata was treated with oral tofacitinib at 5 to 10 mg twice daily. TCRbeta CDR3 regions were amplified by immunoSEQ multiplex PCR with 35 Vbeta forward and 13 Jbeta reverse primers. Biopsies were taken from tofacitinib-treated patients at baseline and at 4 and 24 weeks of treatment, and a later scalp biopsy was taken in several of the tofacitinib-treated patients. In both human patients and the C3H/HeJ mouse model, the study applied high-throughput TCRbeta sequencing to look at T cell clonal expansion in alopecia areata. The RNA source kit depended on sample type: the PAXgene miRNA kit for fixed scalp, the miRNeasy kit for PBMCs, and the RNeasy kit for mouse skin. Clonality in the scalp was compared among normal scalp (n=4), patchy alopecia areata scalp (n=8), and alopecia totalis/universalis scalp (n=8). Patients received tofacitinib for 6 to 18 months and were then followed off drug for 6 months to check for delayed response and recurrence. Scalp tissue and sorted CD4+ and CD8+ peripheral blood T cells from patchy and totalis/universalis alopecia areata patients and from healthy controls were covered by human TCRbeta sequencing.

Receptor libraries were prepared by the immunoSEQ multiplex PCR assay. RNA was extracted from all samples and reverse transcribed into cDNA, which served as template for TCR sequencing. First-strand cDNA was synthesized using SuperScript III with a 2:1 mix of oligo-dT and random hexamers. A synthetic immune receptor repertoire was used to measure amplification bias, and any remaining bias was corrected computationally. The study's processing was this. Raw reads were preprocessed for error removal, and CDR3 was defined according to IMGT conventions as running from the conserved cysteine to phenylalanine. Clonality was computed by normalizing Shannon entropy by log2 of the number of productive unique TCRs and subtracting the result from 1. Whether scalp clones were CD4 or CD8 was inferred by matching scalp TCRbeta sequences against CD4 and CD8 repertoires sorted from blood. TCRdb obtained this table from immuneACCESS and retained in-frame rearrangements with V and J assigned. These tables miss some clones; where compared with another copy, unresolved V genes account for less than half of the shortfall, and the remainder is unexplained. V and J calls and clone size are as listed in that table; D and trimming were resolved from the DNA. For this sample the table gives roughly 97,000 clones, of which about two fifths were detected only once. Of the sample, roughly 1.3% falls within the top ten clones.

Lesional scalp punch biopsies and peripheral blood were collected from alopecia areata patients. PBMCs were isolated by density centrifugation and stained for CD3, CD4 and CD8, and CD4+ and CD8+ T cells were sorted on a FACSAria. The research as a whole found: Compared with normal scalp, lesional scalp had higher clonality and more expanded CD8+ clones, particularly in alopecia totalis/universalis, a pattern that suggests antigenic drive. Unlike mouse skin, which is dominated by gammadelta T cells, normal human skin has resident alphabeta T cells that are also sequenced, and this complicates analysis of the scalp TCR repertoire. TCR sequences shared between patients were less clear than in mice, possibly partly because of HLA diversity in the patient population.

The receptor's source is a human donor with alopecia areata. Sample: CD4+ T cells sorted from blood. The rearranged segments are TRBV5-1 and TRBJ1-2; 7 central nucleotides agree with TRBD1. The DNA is TGCGCCAGCAGCTTCAACAGGGGCGGCGGCTACACCTTC. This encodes CASSFNRGGGYTF.